A selection of T cell receptor beta chains follows, all from one sample in a study of coeliac disease. The data were produced by immunoSEQ multiplex PCR, yet TCRdb's version contains in-frame clones alone and is incomplete. The data hold 8,700 or so clones, with 60% to 80% observed a single time. The sample taken for sequencing was lamina propria lymphocytes from the gut. The receptors stem from a woman aged 55 to 70 with celiac disease. Both conserved end residues are part of each CDR3. A D gene is named only where the DNA matches it firmly. A clone size is listed for some rows: how often the clone was seen (once, few, many), or a class if it is expanded.

size: NA
D: NA
J: TRBJ1-2
V: TRBV29-1
DNA: TGCAGCGTTGAAGACACAGTTGGCTACACCTTC
CDR3: CSVEDTVGYTF

size: NA
D: NA
J: TRBJ2-2
V: TRBV7-8
DNA: TGTGCCAGCAGCCCCAGAATTCAGGGCGTCACCGGGGAGCTGTTTTTT
CDR3: CASSPRIQGVTGELFF

size: NA
D: NA
J: TRBJ2-5
V: TRBV7-2
DNA: TGTGCCAGCAGCCCCACTCGGGAGACCCAGTACTTC
CDR3: CASSPTRETQYF

size: NA
D: NA
J: TRBJ1-2
V: TRBV9
DNA: TGTGCCAGCAGCGTAGTAGGAGGTTCGCCCACCTTC
CDR3: CASSVVGGSPTF

size: few
D: TRBD1
J: TRBJ2-2
V: TRBV7-3
DNA: TGTGCCAGCAGACTCGACAGGGTTAACACCGGGGAGCTGTTTTTT
CDR3: CASRLDRVNTGELFF

size: NA
D: NA
J: TRBJ1-2
V: TRBV5-1
DNA: TGCGCCAGCAGCTTGGACAAGAACTATGGCTACACCTTC
CDR3: CASSLDKNYGYTF

size: NA
D: TRBD2
J: TRBJ2-3
V: TRBV10-3
DNA: TGTGCCATCAGCGCTGCGAGCGGGGGAACAGATACGCAGTATTTT
CDR3: CAISAASGGTDTQYF

size: NA
D: NA
J: TRBJ2-5
V: TRBV5-1
DNA: TGCGCCAGCAGCTTTTCGGGTGAGACCCAGTACTTC
CDR3: CASSFSGETQYF

size: once
D: NA
J: TRBJ1-1
V: TRBV14
DNA: TGTGCCAGCAGCCGGGGGGGGAACACTGAAGCTTTCTTT
CDR3: CASSRGGNTEAFF

size: NA
D: TRBD1
J: TRBJ2-7
V: TRBV19
DNA: TGTGCCAGTAGTATGGATACCGGGACAGCCTACGAGCAGTACTTC
CDR3: CASSMDTGTAYEQYF

size: NA
D: NA
J: TRBJ2-7
V: TRBV20-1
DNA: TGCAGTGCCCGGTCGGAGTACGAGCAGTACTTC
CDR3: CSARSEYEQYF

size: NA
D: NA
J: TRBJ2-2
V: TRBV7-9
DNA: TGTGCCAGCAGTGAACAGGGGAACACCGGGGAGCTGTTTTTT
CDR3: CASSEQGNTGELFF

size: NA
D: NA
J: TRBJ2-6
V: TRBV28
DNA: TGTGCCAGCAGTTTCCACGGGACACTAGGCCGTGGGGCCAACGTCCTGACTTTC
CDR3: CASSFHGTLGRGANVLTF

size: few
D: NA
J: TRBJ1-1
V: TRBV9
DNA: TGTGCCAGCAGCGCCCTCCCCCGGGGCACTGAAGCTTTCTTT
CDR3: CASSALPRGTEAFF

size: NA
D: NA
J: TRBJ2-6
V: TRBV14
DNA: TGTGCCAGCAGCCACCTAGACAGGTTCTCTGGGGCCAACGTCCTGACTTTC
CDR3: CASSHLDRFSGANVLTF

size: few
D: NA
J: TRBJ1-3
V: TRBV4-1
DNA: TGCGCCAGCAGCCAAGAACGGGGAGCTGGAAACACCATATATTTT
CDR3: CASSQERGAGNTIYF

size: NA
D: NA
J: TRBJ2-2
V: TRBV6-1
DNA: TGTGCCAGCGAAACTAGCCTTTACGGCGGGGAGCTGTTTTTT
CDR3: CASETSLYGGELFF

size: NA
D: NA
J: TRBJ1-6
V: TRBV30
DNA: TGTGCCTGGAGTCCCGCACTTCGTTCACCCCTCCACTTT
CDR3: CAWSPALRSPLHF

size: NA
D: TRBD2
J: TRBJ2-3
V: TRBV7-3
DNA: TGTGCCAGCAGCCGGAGCGGGAGCCATGGAGATACGCAGTATTTT
CDR3: CASSRSGSHGDTQYF

size: NA
D: TRBD2
J: TRBJ2-1
V: TRBV6-5
DNA: TGTGCCAGCAGCGTAGCGGGAGGGCTAGGTGAGCAGTTCTTC
CDR3: CASSVAGGLGEQFF

size: NA
D: TRBD1
J: TRBJ1-2
V: TRBV6-5
DNA: TGTGCCAGCAGTGAACAGGGGATAGGTGGCTACACCTTC
CDR3: CASSEQGIGGYTF

size: NA
D: TRBD2
J: TRBJ2-5
V: TRBV19
DNA: TGTGCCAGCGGACTAGCGGGACGCCAAGAGACCCAGTACTTC
CDR3: CASGLAGRQETQYF

size: NA
D: TRBD2
J: TRBJ2-1
V: TRBV7-2
DNA: TGTGCCAGCAGCGCTTCGGGGCGGGGGGGCCTCAATGAGCAGTTCTTC
CDR3: CASSASGRGGLNEQFF

size: few
D: NA
J: TRBJ1-2
V: TRBV28
DNA: TGTGCCAGCAGTGAGGCTCAACAGGACTATGGCTACACCTTC
CDR3: CASSEAQQDYGYTF

size: NA
D: NA
J: TRBJ2-2
V: TRBV28
DNA: TGTGCCAGCAGTTTGCAGGGAACCGGGGAGCTGTTTTTT
CDR3: CASSLQGTGELFF

size: NA
D: TRBD2
J: TRBJ2-1
V: TRBV27
DNA: TGTGCCAGCAGTTCCGTACTACTAGCGGGAGGGCGTAATGAGCAGTTCTTC
CDR3: CASSSVLLAGGRNEQFF

size: NA
D: NA
J: TRBJ2-7
V: TRBV5-6
DNA: TGTGCCAGCAGCTTTCGTGACGAGCAGTACTTC
CDR3: CASSFRDEQYF

size: NA
D: NA
J: TRBJ1-2
V: TRBV6-5
DNA: TGTGCCAGCAGTTACTCGTCATATCGGGGTACTCAGGGCTACACCTTC
CDR3: CASSYSSYRGTQGYTF

size: NA
D: TRBD1
J: TRBJ2-3
V: TRBV28
DNA: TGTGCCAGCAGTTTAGTTCAGGGGGCAACAGATACGCAGTATTTT
CDR3: CASSLVQGATDTQYF

size: medium-sized
D: TRBD1
J: TRBJ1-5
V: TRBV4-1
DNA: TGCGCCAGCAGCCAGACAGGGGATCAGCCCCAGCATTTT
CDR3: CASSQTGDQPQHF

size: NA
D: NA
J: TRBJ2-2
V: TRBV5-4
DNA: TGTGCCAGCAGCCTGAAGGGGCAGGGGGAGCTGTTTTTT
CDR3: CASSLKGQGELFF

size: NA
D: TRBD1
J: TRBJ1-5
V: TRBV27
DNA: TGTGCCAGCAGTTCCAAAACAGGGGCCGATCAGCCCCAGCATTTT
CDR3: CASSSKTGADQPQHF

size: few
D: NA
J: TRBJ1-2
V: TRBV28
DNA: TGTGCCAGCAGTTTATACCAGGGTATGGGTGGCTACACCTTC
CDR3: CASSLYQGMGGYTF

size: NA
D: TRBD2
J: TRBJ2-2
V: TRBV7-3
DNA: TGTGCCAGCAGCACACACTCCCGGGGGGTCGGGGAGCTGTTTTTT
CDR3: CASSTHSRGVGELFF

size: NA
D: TRBD1
J: TRBJ2-1
V: TRBV6-6
DNA: TGTGCCAGCAGTGTTCCCGGGACAGGGATCAGCAATGAGCAGTTCTTC
CDR3: CASSVPGTGISNEQFF

size: medium-sized
D: NA
J: TRBJ1-5
V: TRBV18
DNA: TGTGCCAGCTCTCCCTTCGCACAGGGAACGAGTCAGCCCCAGCATTTT
CDR3: CASSPFAQGTSQPQHF

size: NA
D: TRBD1
J: TRBJ2-4
V: TRBV2
DNA: TGTGCCAGCACCCGGGACAGGGGAGGTGGAAACATTCAGTACTTC
CDR3: CASTRDRGGGNIQYF

size: few
D: NA
J: TRBJ2-7
V: TRBV15
DNA: TGTGCCACCAGCAGAGATCTGTCGGACTTAACCTACGAGCAGTACTTC
CDR3: CATSRDLSDLTYEQYF

size: NA
D: NA
J: TRBJ2-1
V: TRBV9
DNA: TGTGCCAGCAGCCCCGGTGGTAGCGAGCAGTTCTTC
CDR3: CASSPGGSEQFF

size: NA
D: NA
J: TRBJ2-3
V: TRBV5-6
DNA: TGTGCCAGCAGCCCTTCGGGACTTTACACAGATACGCAGTATTTT
CDR3: CASSPSGLYTDTQYF

size: NA
D: NA
J: TRBJ1-2
V: TRBV27
DNA: TGTGCCAGCAGTTCTGATCCCAGGGGCTATGGCTACACCTTC
CDR3: CASSSDPRGYGYTF

size: NA
D: NA
J: TRBJ2-1
V: TRBV9
DNA: TGTGCCAGCAGCGTATTTAGTAGCTCCTACAATGAGCAGTTCTTC
CDR3: CASSVFSSSYNEQFF

size: NA
D: NA
J: TRBJ2-7
V: TRBV7-9
DNA: TGTGCCAGCAGCTTAGCGGCGGGGAGCTACGAGCAGTACTTC
CDR3: CASSLAAGSYEQYF

size: few
D: NA
J: TRBJ1-4
V: TRBV6-1
DNA: TGTGCCAGCCTCAGGGGACAAAAACTGTTTTTT
CDR3: CASLRGQKLFF

size: few
D: TRBD1
J: TRBJ1-1
V: TRBV4-2
DNA: TGTGCCAGCAGCCAGGGTGACAGGGGGATCACTGAAGCTTTCTTT
CDR3: CASSQGDRGITEAFF

size: NA
D: NA
J: TRBJ1-1
V: TRBV5-1
DNA: TGCGCCAGCAGCGGCAGGGGTGGAATGAACACTGAAGCTTTCTTT
CDR3: CASSGRGGMNTEAFF

size: NA
D: NA
J: TRBJ1-6
V: TRBV27
DNA: TGTGCCAGCAGCCGAGGGAGGTCACCCCTCCACTTT
CDR3: CASSRGRSPLHF

size: NA
D: TRBD2
J: TRBJ2-7
V: TRBV11-2
DNA: TGTGCCAGCAGCCTCTTCCCTAGCGGGAGGACCTACGAGCAGTACTTC
CDR3: CASSLFPSGRTYEQYF

size: NA
D: NA
J: TRBJ1-1
V: TRBV19
DNA: TGTGCCACCTCGGGGGGTACTGAAGCTTTCTTT
CDR3: CATSGGTEAFF

size: few
D: NA
J: TRBJ1-4
V: TRBV28
DNA: TGTGCCAGCAGTTTCCCCCGGGGGGACCTTAATGAAAAACTGTTTTTT
CDR3: CASSFPRGDLNEKLFF

size: NA
D: NA
J: TRBJ1-1
V: TRBV18
DNA: TGTGCCAGCTCCCCAGCAGGTACCTCGACTGAAGCTTTCTTT
CDR3: CASSPAGTSTEAFF

size: few
D: NA
J: TRBJ2-7
V: TRBV6-5
DNA: TGTGCCAGCAGCCACAGGGCATTGCCTTACGAGCAGTACTTC
CDR3: CASSHRALPYEQYF

size: NA
D: TRBD1
J: TRBJ1-1
V: TRBV18
DNA: TGTGCCAGCTCGCTCGACAGGGGTCGGGTCACTGAAGCTTTCTTT
CDR3: CASSLDRGRVTEAFF

size: NA
D: NA
J: TRBJ1-5
V: TRBV19
DNA: TGTGCCAGTAAGAAGGGGGACGGGTCCCCTAGGCCCCAGCATTTT
CDR3: CASKKGDGSPRPQHF

size: NA
D: TRBD1
J: TRBJ1-2
V: TRBV6-5
DNA: TGTGCCAGCAGTTACCGGGCAGGGGGCTATGGCTACACCTTC
CDR3: CASSYRAGGYGYTF

size: NA
D: NA
J: TRBJ2-1
V: TRBV4-3
DNA: TGCGCCAGCAGCCAGGGGTCGGGGGACTACAATGAGCAGTTCTTC
CDR3: CASSQGSGDYNEQFF

size: NA
D: NA
J: TRBJ2-2
V: TRBV4-3
DNA: TGCGCCAGCAGCCAAGATTGGAGGGGGCTGGCCGGGGAGCTGTTTTTT
CDR3: CASSQDWRGLAGELFF